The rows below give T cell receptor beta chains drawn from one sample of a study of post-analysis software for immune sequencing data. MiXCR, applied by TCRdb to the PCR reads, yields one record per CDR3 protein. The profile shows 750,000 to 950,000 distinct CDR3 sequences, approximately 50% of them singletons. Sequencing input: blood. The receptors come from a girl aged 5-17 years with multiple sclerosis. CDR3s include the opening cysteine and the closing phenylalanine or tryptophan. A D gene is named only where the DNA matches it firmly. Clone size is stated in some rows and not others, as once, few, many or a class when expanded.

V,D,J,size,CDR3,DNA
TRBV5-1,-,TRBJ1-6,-,CASSPGRDSPLHF,TGCGCCAGCAGCCCCGGACGGGATTCACCCCTCCACTTT
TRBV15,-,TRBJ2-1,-,CATSREPPGGSYNEQFF,TGTGCCACCAGCAGAGAACCGCCCGGGGGCTCCTACAATGAGCAGTTCTTC
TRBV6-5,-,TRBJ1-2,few,CASSYPSRMGGKRGYTF,TGTGCCAGCAGTTACCCCTCCCGGATGGGAGGGAAGAGAGGCTACACCTTC
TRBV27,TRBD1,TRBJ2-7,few,CASSLGTGKGVSYEQYF,TGTGCCAGCAGTTTGGGGACAGGAAAGGGGGTTAGCTACGAGCAGTACTTC
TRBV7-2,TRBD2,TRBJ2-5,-,CASSLAGRARWTSGVQETQYF,TGTGCCAGCAGCTTAGCGGGTAGGGCGAGGTGGACTAGCGGGGTTCAAGAGACCCAGTACTTC
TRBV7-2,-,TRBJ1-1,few,CASSFIPPGVTEAFF,TGTGCCAGCAGTTTTATACCCCCAGGGGTGACTGAAGCTTTCTTT
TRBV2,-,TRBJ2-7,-,CASSDTGYEQYF,TGTGCCAGCAGTGATACAGGGTACGAGCAGTACTTC
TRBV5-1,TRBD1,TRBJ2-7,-,CASGRQGAYEQYF,TGCGCCAGCGGCAGACAGGGGGCCTACGAGCAGTACTTC
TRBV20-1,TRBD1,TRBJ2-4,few,CSAIPPGTAKNIQYF,TGCAGTGCTATACCCCCCGGGACAGCAAAAAACATTCAGTACTTC
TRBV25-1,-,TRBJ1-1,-,CASSETRGTEAFF,TGTGCCAGCAGTGAGACCCGGGGGACTGAAGCTTTCTTT
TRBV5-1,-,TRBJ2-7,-,CASSRRTASYEQYF,TGCGCCAGCAGCCGAAGGACAGCCTCCTACGAGCAGTACTTC
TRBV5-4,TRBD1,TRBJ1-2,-,CASSWHRGSYGYTF,TGTGCCAGCAGCTGGCACAGGGGGTCCTATGGCTACACCTTC
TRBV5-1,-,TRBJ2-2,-,CASSRVAANTGELFF,TGCGCCAGCAGTCGGGTAGCGGCGAACACCGGGGAGCTGTTTTTT
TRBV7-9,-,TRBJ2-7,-,CASSQHSGRASYEQYF,TGTGCCAGCAGCCAACACTCGGGTCGTGCGTCCTACGAGCAGTACTTC
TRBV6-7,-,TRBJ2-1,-,CASSYDIGPGYLAEQFF,TGTGCCAGCAGTTACGATATAGGCCCGGGGTATCTAGCGGAGCAGTTCTTC
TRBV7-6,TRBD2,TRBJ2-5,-,CASSSYLGSGVQETQYF,TGTGCCAGCAGCTCGTACCTAGGGAGCGGGGTCCAAGAGACCCAGTACTTC
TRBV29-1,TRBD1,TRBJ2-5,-,CSVESSGTGFETQYF,TGCAGCGTTGAGTCTTCGGGGACAGGGTTTGAGACCCAGTACTTC
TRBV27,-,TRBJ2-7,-,CASSPGESNEQYF,TGTGCCAGCAGTCCTGGGGAGTCTAACGAGCAGTACTTC
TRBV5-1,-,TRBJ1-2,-,CASSLSQGNANYGYTF,TGCGCCAGCAGCTTGAGCCAGGGGAACGCTAACTATGGCTACACCTTC
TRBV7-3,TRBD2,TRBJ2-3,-,CASSRAGADTQYF,TGTGCCAGCAGCCGAGCGGGAGCAGATACGCAGTATTTT
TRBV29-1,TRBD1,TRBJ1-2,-,CSVYSQGAWYGYTF,TGCAGCGTTTACTCTCAGGGGGCATGGTATGGCTACACCTTC
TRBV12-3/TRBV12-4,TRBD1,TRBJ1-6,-,CASSRDTGVGNSPLHF,TGTGCCAGCAGTCGGGACACAGGGGTAGGTAATTCACCCCTCCACTTT
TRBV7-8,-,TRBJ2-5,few,CASSLYRGAQETQYF,TGTGCCAGCAGCCTTTACCGGGGGGCCCAAGAGACCCAGTACTTC
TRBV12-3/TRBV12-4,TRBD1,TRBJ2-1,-,CASSLRDSYNEQVF,TGTGCCAGCAGTTTACGGGACAGTTACAATGAGCAGGTCTTC
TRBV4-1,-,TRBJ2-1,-,CASSQAAGTPGEQFF,TGCGCCAGCAGCCAAGCGGCCGGGACCCCGGGAGAACAGTTCTTC
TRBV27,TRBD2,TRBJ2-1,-,CASRSTSGSYNEQFF,TGTGCCAGCAGAAGTACTAGCGGGAGTTACAATGAGCAGTTCTTC
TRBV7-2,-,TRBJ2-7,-,CASSLASYSSYEQYF,TGTGCCAGCAGCTTAGCGAGCTACAGCTCCTACGAGCAGTACTTC
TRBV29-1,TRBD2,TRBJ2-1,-,CSTRRTGGPFNEQFF,TGCAGCACCAGACGAACGGGAGGTCCTTTCAATGAGCAGTTCTTC
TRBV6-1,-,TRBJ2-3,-,CASSEAWTASTDTQYF,TGTGCCAGCAGTGAAGCTTGGACAGCTAGCACAGATACGCAGTATTTT
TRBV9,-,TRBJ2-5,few,CASSVDGRETQYF,TGTGCCAGCAGCGTAGACGGGCGAGAGACCCAGTACTTC
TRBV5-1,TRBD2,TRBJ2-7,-,CASSSLGTSDEQYF,TGCGCCAGCAGCTCTCTCGGGACTAGCGACGAGCAGTACTTC
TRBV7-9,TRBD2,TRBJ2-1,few,CASARGVDNEQFF,TGTGCCAGCGCGCGGGGGGTAGATAATGAGCAGTTCTTC
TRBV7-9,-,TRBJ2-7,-,CASRDGRASSFGDEQYF,TGTGCCAGCAGGGACGGCCGGGCCTCTTCCTTTGGGGACGAGCAGTACTTC
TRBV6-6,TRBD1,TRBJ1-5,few,CASSTRGQVSNQPQHF,TGTGCCAGCAGTACCAGAGGACAGGTTAGCAATCAGCCCCAGCATTTT
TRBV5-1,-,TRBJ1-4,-,CASSPALGANEKLFF,TGCGCCAGCAGCCCTGCTCTGGGCGCTAATGAAAAACTGTTTTTT
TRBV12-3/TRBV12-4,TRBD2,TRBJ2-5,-,CASSLRSLAGGPNEQYF,TGTGCCAGCAGTTTAAGGTCCCTAGCGGGGGGCCCCAATGAGCAGTACTTC
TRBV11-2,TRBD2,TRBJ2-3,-,CASSLDEGLNTDTQYF,TGTGCCAGCAGCTTAGATGAGGGACTAAACACAGATACGCAGTATTTT
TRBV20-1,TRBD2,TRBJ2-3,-,CSARGLAEATQYF,TGCAGTGCCCGGGGACTAGCGGAGGCTACGCAGTATTTT
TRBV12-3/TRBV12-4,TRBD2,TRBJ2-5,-,CASRAGVETQYF,TGTGCCAGCAGGGCGGGGGTTGAGACCCAGTACTTC
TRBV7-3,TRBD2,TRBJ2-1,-,CASSSKRERMDEQFF,TGTGCCAGCAGCTCTAAGCGGGAACGGATGGATGAGCAGTTCTTC
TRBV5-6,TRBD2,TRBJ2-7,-,CASSFASAGASYEQYF,TGTGCCAGCAGCTTTGCCTCAGCGGGGGCCTCCTACGAGCAGTACTTC
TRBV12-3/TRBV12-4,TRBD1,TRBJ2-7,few,CASSFGGAGGYEQYF,TGTGCCAGCAGTTTCGGTGGGGCAGGGGGTTACGAGCAGTACTTC
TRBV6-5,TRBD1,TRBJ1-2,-,CASSYKGQGILYGYTF,TGTGCCAGCAGTTACAAGGGACAGGGGATCCTCTACGGCTACACCTTC
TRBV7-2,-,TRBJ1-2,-,CASSSVGGRVDGYTF,TGTGCCAGCAGCTCCGTTGGGGGAAGGGTGGATGGCTACACCTTC
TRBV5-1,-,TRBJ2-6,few,CASRLQGAGANVLTF,TGCGCCAGCAGGTTACAGGGCGCTGGGGCCAACGTCCTGACTTTC
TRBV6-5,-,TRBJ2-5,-,CASSSYGIQETQYF,TGTGCCAGCAGTTCATACGGGATTCAAGAGACCCAGTACTTC
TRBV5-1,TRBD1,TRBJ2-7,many,CASSLQGDEQYF,TGCGCCAGCAGCTTACAGGGGGACGAGCAGTACTTC
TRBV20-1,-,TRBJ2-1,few,CSASEGKFDVFF,TGCAGTGCGTCAGAGGGCAAGTTCGATGTGTTCTTC
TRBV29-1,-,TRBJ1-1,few,CRADQGMNTEAFF,TGCAGGGCTGACCAGGGGATGAACACTGAAGCTTTCTTT
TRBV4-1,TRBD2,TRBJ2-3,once,CASSQTAGGQVDTQYF,TGCGCCAGCAGCCAAACAGCGGGGGGGCAGGTAGATACGCAGTATTTT
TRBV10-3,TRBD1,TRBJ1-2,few,CATRNRTGDVRGGYTF,TGTGCCACCAGGAATAGGACAGGGGATGTTCGTGGTGGCTACACCTTC
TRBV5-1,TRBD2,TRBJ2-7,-,CASSGGGSEQYF,TGCGCCAGCAGCGGCGGGGGGAGCGAGCAGTACTTC
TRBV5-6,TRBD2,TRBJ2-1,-,CASSLPLAGGSNEQFF,TGTGCCAGCAGCCTTCCCCTAGCGGGAGGGAGCAATGAGCAGTTCTTC
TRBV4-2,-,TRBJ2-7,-,CASSQGMMQPGTQTPYEQYF,TGTGCCAGCAGCCAAGGAATGATGCAGCCGGGGACCCAGACTCCCTACGAGCAGTACTTC
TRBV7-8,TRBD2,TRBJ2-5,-,CASSSGTRGVWETQYF,TGTGCCAGCAGCTCAGGGACTAGAGGTGTATGGGAGACCCAGTACTTC
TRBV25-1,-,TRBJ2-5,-,CATGSTASYERYF,TGTGCCACCGGATCGACAGCATCCTACGAGCGGTACTTC
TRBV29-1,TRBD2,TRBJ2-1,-,CSVEDWTSGTPYNEQFF,TGCAGCGTTGAAGATTGGACTAGCGGGACCCCCTACAATGAGCAGTTCTTC
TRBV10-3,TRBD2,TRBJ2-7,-,CAIRGTSGNYEQYF,TGTGCCATCAGGGGGACTAGCGGGAACTACGAGCAGTACTTC
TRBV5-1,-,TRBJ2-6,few,CASSLGGTTSGANVLTF,TGCGCCAGCAGCTTGGGGGGCACGACCTCTGGGGCCAACGTCCTGACTTTC
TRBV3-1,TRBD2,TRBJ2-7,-,CASSQDSGEGYEQYF,TGTGCCAGCAGCCAAGATAGCGGGGAGGGTTACGAGCAGTACTTC